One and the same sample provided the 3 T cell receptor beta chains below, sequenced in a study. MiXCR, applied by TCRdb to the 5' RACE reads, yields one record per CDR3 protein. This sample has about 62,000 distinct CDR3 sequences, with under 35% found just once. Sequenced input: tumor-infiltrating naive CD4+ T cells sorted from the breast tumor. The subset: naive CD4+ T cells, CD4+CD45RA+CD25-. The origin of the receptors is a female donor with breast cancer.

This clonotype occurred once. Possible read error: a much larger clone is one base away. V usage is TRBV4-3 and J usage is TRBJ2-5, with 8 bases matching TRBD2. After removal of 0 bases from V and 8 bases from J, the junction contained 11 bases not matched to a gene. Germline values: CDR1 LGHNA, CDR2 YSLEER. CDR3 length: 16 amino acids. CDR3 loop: CASSQDQLAGGGTQYF. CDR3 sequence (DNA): TGCGCCAGCAGCCAAGATCAGCTAGCGGGTGGGGGAACCCAGTACTTC.

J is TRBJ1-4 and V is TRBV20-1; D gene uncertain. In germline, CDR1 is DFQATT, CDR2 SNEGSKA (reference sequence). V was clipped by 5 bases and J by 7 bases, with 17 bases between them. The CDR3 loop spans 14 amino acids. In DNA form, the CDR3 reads TGCAGTGCTTCCCCGGCCCTTCGGGGTGAAAAACTGTTTTTT. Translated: CSASPALRGEKLFF.

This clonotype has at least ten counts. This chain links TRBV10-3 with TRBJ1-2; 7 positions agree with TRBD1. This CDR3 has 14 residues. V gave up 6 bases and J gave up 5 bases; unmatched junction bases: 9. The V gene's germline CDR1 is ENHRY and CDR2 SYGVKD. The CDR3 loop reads CAISRDRENYGYTF. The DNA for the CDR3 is TGTGCCATCAGCCGGGACAGAGAAAATTATGGCTACACCTTC.